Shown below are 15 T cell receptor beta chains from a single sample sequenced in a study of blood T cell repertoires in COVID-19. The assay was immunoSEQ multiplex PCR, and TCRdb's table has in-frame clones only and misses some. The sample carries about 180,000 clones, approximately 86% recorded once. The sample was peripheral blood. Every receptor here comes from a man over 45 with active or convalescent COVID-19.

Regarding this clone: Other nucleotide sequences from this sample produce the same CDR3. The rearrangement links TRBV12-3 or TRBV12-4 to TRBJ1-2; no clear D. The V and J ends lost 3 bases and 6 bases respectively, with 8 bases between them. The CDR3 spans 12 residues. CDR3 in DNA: TGTGCCAGCAGTTTTTCGGGGAATGGCTACACCTTC. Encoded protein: CASSFSGNGYTF.

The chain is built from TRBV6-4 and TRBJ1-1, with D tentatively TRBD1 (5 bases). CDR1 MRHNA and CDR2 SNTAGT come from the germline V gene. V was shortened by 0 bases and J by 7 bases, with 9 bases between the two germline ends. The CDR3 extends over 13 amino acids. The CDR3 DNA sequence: TGTGCCAGCAGTGACTCGAATGACAGTGAAGCTTTCTTT. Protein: CASSDSNDSEAFF.

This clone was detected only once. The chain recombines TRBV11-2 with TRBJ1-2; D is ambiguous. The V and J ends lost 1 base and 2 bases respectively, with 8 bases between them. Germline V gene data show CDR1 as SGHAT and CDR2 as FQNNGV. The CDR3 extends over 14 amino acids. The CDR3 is CASSLGQVNYGYTF. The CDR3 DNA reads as TGTGCCAGCAGCTTAGGGCAGGTCAACTATGGCTACACCTTC.

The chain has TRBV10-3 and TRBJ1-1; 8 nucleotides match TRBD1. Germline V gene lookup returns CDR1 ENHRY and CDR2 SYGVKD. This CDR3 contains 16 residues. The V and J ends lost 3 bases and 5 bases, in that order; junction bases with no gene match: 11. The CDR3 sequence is CAISDPLQGERTEAFF. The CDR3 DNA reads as TGTGCCATCAGTGACCCTCTACAGGGGGAGAGGACTGAAGCTTTCTTT.

CDR3: CASSFPGGNQHF. CDR3 coding DNA: TGTGCCAGCAGTTTTCCCGGGGGGAACCAGCATTTT. The chain has TRBV12-3 or TRBV12-4 and TRBJ1-5, with D possibly being TRBD1 (5 bases). CDR3 length equals 12 residues. Between the trimmed V and J ends, which lost 3 bases and 12 bases, there was a span of 12 bases.

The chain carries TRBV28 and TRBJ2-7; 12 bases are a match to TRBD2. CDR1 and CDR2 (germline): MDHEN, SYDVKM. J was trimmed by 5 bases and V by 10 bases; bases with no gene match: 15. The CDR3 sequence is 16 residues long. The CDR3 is CATYAPTSGRIHEQYF. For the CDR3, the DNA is TGTGCCACCTACGCCCCGACTAGCGGGAGAATCCACGAGCAGTACTTC. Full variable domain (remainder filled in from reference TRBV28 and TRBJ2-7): DVKVTQSSRYLVKRTGEKVFLECVQDMDHENMFWYRQDPGLGLRLIYFSYDVKMKEKGDIPEGYSVSREKKERFSLILESASTNQTSMYLCATYAPTSGRIHEQYFGPGTRLTVT.

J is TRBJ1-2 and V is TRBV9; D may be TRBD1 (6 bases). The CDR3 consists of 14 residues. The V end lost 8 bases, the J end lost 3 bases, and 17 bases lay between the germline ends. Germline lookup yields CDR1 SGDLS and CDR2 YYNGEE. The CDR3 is CASYSEGGDYGYTF. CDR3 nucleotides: TGTGCCAGTTATTCCGAAGGGGGGGACTATGGCTACACCTTC.

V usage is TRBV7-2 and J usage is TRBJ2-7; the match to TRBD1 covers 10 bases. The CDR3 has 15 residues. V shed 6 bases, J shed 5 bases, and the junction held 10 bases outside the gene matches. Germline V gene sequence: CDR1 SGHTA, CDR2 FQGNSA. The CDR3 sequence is CASRPGGTGVHEQYF. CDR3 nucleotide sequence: TGTGCCAGCAGGCCGGGGGGGACAGGGGTCCACGAGCAGTACTTC.

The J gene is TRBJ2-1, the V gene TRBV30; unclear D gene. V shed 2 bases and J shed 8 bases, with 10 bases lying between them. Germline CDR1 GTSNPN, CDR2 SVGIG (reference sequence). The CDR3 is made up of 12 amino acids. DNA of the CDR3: TGTGCCTGGAGTAGAGACTTCGATGAGCAGTTCTTC. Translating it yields CAWSRDFDEQFF.

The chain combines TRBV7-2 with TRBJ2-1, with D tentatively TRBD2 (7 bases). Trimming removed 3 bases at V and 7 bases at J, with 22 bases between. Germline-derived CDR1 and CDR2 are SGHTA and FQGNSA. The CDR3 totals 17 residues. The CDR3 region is CASSFIGGGALLNEQFF. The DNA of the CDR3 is TGTGCCAGCAGCTTTATTGGAGGGGGGGCCTTGTTGAATGAGCAGTTCTTC.

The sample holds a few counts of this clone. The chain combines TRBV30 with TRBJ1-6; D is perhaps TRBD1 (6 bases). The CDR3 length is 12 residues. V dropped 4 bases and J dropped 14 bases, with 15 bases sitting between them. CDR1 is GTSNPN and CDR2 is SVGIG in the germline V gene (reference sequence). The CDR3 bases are TGTGCCTGGACGAACACAGGGACCTCCCTCCACTTT. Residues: CAWTNTGTSLHF.

The CDR3 DNA is TGTGCCTGGAGTCCCCAGGGTTATAGCAATCAGCCCCAGCATTTT. It codes for CAWSPQGYSNQPQHF. V gene TRBV30 combines with J gene TRBJ1-5; TRBD1 is a possible D gene (5 bases). Germline V gene data show CDR1 as GTSNPN and CDR2 as SVGIG (reference sequence). The V end was cut by 2 bases, the J end by 0 bases, with 11 bases between. This CDR3 comprises 15 residues.

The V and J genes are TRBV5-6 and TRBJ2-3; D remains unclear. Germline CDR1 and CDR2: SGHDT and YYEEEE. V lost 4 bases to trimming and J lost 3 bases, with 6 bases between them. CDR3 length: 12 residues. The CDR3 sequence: CASSPGTDTQYF. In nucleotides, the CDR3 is TGTGCCAGCAGCCCCGGTACAGATACGCAGTATTTT.

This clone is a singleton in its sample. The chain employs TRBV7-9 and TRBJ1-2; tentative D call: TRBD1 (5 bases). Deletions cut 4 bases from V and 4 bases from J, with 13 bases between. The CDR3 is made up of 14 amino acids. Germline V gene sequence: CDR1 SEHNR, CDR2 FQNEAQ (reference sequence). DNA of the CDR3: TGTGCCAGCAGCTCCGAACTCCAGGGCTATGGCTACACCTTC. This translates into CASSSELQGYGYTF.

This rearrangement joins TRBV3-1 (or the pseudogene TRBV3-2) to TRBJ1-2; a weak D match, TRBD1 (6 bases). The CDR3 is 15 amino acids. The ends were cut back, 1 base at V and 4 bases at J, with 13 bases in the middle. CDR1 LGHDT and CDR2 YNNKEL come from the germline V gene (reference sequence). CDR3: CASSQAFVTGYGYTF. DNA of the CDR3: TGTGCCAGCAGCCAAGCCTTTGTGACAGGCTATGGCTACACCTTC.